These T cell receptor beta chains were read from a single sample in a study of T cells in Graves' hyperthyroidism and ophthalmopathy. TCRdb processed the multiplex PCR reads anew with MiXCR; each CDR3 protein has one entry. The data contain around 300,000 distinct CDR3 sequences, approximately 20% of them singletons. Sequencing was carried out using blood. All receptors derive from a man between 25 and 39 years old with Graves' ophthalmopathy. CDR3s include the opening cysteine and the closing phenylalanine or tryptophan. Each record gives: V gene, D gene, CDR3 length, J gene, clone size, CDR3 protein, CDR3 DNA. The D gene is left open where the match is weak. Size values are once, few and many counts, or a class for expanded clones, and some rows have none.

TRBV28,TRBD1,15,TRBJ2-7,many,CASIHRGVFDYEQYF,TGTGCCAGCATCCACAGGGGGGTCTTCGACTACGAGCAGTACTTC
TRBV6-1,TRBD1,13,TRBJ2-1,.,CASSMTGEGPQFF,TGTGCCAGCAGTATGACAGGGGAAGGGCCGCAGTTCTTC
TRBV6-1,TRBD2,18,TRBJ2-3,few,CASSKRTSGPPRTDTQYF,TGTGCCAGCAGTAAGCGGACTAGCGGCCCCCCTCGGACAGATACGCAGTATTTT
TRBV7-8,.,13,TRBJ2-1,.,CASGPEGYNEQFF,TGTGCCAGCGGCCCAGAGGGGTACAATGAGCAGTTCTTC
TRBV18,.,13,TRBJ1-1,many,CASSPSLNTEAFF,TGTGCCAGCTCACCATCTCTCAACACTGAAGCTTTCTTT
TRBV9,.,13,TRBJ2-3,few,CASSAAVPDTQYF,TGTGCCAGCAGCGCGGCGGTCCCAGATACGCAGTATTTT
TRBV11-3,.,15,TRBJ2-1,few,CASSPLAAEEREQFF,TGTGCCAGCAGCCCCCTCGCGGCAGAGGAGCGTGAGCAGTTCTTC
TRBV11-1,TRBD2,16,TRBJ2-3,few,CASSSLAGARTDTQYF,TGTGCCAGCAGCTCCCTAGCGGGAGCAAGGACAGATACGCAGTATTTT
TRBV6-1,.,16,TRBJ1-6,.,CASQASPGRDNSPIHF,TGTGCCAGCCAAGCATCCCCAGGGCGGGATAATTCACCCATCCACTTT
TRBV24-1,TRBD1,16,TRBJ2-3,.,CATSDFETGGTDTQYF,TGTGCCACCAGTGATTTTGAGACAGGGGGTACAGATACGCAGTATTTT
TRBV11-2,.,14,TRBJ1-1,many,CASSPLRTTDEAFF,TGTGCCAGCAGCCCGCTAAGGACAACAGATGAAGCTTTCTTT
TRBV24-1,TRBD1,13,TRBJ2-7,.,CATSAGQGYEQYF,TGTGCCACCAGTGCCGGACAGGGCTACGAGCAGTACTTC
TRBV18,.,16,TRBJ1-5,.,CASSPPGLSGDQPQHF,TGTGCCAGCTCACCACCAGGCCTATCGGGGGATCAGCCCCAGCATTTT
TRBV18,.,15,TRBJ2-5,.,CASSPQSTDQETQYF,TGTGCCAGCTCACCACAATCCACGGACCAAGAGACCCAGTACTTC
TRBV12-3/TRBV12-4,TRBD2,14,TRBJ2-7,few,CASSLGRETGEQYF,TGTGCCAGCAGTTTAGGGCGGGAGACGGGCGAGCAGTACTTC
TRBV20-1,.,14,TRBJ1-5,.,CSARDQGPKGPQHF,TGCAGTGCTAGAGATCAGGGACCCAAGGGGCCCCAGCATTTT
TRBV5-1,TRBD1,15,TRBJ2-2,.,CASSLEAGGSGELFF,TGCGCCAGCAGCTTGGAGGCAGGGGGAAGCGGGGAGCTGTTTTTT
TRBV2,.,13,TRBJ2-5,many,CASSESGEETQYF,TGTGCCAGCAGTGAGAGTGGGGAAGAGACCCAGTACTTC
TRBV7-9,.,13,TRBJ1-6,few,CASSLETDSPLHF,TGTGCCAGCAGCTTAGAAACGGATTCACCCCTCCACTTT
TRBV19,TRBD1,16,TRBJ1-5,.,CASTQTGATNNQPQHF,TGTGCCAGTACCCAGACAGGGGCGACGAACAATCAGCCCCAGCATTTT
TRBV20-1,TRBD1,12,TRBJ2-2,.,CSARQGVGELFF,TGCAGTGCTCGACAGGGCGTCGGGGAGCTGTTTTTT
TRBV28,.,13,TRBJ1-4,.,CASSPGTPEKLFF,TGTGCCAGCAGTCCCGGGACACCTGAAAAACTGTTTTTT
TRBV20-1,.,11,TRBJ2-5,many,CSARVAKTQYF,TGCAGTGCTAGGGTCGCTAAGACCCAGTACTTC
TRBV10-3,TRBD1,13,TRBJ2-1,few,CAITRQGGNEQFF,TGTGCCATCACTAGACAGGGGGGGAATGAGCAGTTCTTC
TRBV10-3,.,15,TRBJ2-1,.,CAISRSGTTYNEQFF,TGTGCCATCAGTAGATCCGGGACAACCTACAATGAGCAGTTCTTC
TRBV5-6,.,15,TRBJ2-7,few,CASSPGGQKNYEQYF,TGTGCCAGCAGCCCCGGTGGGCAGAAGAACTACGAGCAGTACTTC
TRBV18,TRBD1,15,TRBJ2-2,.,CASSLTGANTGELFF,TGTGCCAGCTCGTTGACAGGGGCGAACACCGGGGAGCTGTTTTTT
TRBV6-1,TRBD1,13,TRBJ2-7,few,CASNLGQSYEQYF,TGTGCCAGCAATCTGGGACAGAGCTACGAGCAGTACTTC
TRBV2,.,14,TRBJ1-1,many,CASSEAEWNTEAFF,TGTGCCAGCAGTGAAGCGGAATGGAACACTGAAGCTTTCTTT
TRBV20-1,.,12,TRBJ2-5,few,CSATGWGETQYF,TGCAGTGCTACAGGGTGGGGAGAGACCCAGTACTTC
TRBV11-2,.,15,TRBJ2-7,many,CASSLRRGTNYEQYF,TGTGCCAGCAGCTTAAGGCGGGGCACCAACTACGAGCAGTACTTC
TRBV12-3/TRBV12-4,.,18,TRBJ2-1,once,CASSLENRIPPRDNEQFF,TGTGCCAGCAGTTTAGAGAATCGTATACCCCCTAGGGACAATGAGCAGTTCTTC
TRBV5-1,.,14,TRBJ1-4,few,CASSREGGNEKLFF,TGCGCCAGCAGCCGGGAAGGAGGAAATGAAAAACTGTTTTTT
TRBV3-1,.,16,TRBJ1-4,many,CASSQWTGPLKEKLFF,TGTGCCAGCAGCCAGTGGACCGGGCCCCTTAAGGAAAAACTGTTTTTT
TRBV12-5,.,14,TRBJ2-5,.,CASGLGDTQETQYF,TGTGCTAGTGGTTTGGGGGACACCCAAGAGACCCAGTACTTC
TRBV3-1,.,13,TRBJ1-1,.,CASSQSVKGRAFF,TGTGCCAGCAGCCAATCAGTAAAGGGTCGAGCTTTCTTT
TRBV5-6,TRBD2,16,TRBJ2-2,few,CASRPGLAGAAGELFF,TGTGCCAGCAGACCTGGACTAGCGGGAGCAGCCGGGGAGCTGTTTTTT
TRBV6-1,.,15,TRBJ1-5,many,CASSSQGSGNQPQHF,TGTGCCAGCAGTAGCCAGGGGAGCGGCAATCAGCCCCAGCATTTT
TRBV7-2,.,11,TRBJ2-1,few,CASGRDNEQFF,TGTGCCAGCGGTCGTGACAATGAGCAGTTCTTC
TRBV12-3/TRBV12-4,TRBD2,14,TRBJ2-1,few,CASSSTGGPDEQFF,TGTGCCAGCAGTTCTACGGGAGGCCCCGATGAGCAGTTCTTC
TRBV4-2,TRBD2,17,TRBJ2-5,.,CASSQDPSGRREETQYF,TGTGCCAGCAGCCAAGACCCTAGCGGGAGAAGGGAAGAGACCCAGTACTTC
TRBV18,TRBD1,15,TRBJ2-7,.,CASSAQGALGNEQYF,TGTGCCAGCTCAGCCCAGGGGGCCCTAGGTAACGAGCAGTACTTC
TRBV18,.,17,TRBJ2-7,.,CASSPSEGTGRFYEQYF,TGTGCCAGCTCACCATCGGAGGGTACAGGGAGATTCTACGAGCAGTACTTC
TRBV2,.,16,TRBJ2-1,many,CASSEGFSGSYNEQFF,TGTGCCAGCAGTGAAGGCTTCTCTGGCTCCTACAATGAGCAGTTCTTC
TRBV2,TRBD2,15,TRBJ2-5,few,CASSQAGTSAETQYF,TGTGCCAGCAGTCAGGCCGGGACTAGCGCGGAGACCCAGTACTTC
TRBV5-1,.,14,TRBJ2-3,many,CASQGWRSTDTQYF,TGCGCCAGCCAGGGATGGAGAAGCACAGATACGCAGTATTTT
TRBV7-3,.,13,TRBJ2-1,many,CASSLTPLADQFF,TGTGCCAGCAGCTTAACGCCACTAGCTGACCAGTTCTTC
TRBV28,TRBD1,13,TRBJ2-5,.,CASSRQGFGTQYF,TGTGCCAGCAGTCGACAGGGGTTTGGGACCCAGTACTTC
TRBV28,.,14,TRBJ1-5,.,CASSLTPASQPQHF,TGTGCCAGCAGTTTGACACCAGCCAGTCAGCCCCAGCATTTT
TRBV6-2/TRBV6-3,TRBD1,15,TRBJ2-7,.,CASSIAETGSYEQYF,TGTGCCAGCAGTATAGCCGAGACAGGGTCCTACGAGCAGTACTTC
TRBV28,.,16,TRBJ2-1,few,CASSDLRGGYNNEQFF,TGTGCCAGCTCTGACCTGAGGGGGGGGTATAACAATGAGCAGTTCTTC
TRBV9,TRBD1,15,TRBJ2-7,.,CASSVDAGQVFEQYF,TGTGCCAGCAGCGTAGACGCCGGACAGGTATTCGAGCAGTACTTC
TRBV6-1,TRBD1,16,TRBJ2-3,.,CASSSPGQGAANTQYF,TGTGCCAGCAGTTCCCCGGGACAGGGGGCTGCAAATACGCAGTATTTT
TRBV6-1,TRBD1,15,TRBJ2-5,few,CASSEWGTGGQTQYF,TGTGCCAGCAGTGAATGGGGGACAGGAGGGCAGACCCAGTACTTC
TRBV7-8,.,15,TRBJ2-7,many,CASSLDPGTAYEQYF,TGTGCCAGCAGCTTAGACCCCGGGACCGCCTACGAGCAGTACTTC
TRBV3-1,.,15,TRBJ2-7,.,CASGQSQHRGYEQYF,TGTGCCAGCGGCCAAAGCCAGCACAGAGGCTACGAGCAGTACTTC
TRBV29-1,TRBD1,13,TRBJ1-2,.,CSVPSDRADGYTF,TGCAGCGTCCCCTCTGACAGGGCTGATGGCTACACCTTC
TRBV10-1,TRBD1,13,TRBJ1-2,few,CASSDQGDYGYTF,TGCGCCAGCAGTGACCAGGGGGACTATGGCTACACCTTC
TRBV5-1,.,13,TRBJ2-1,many,CASSSLPINEQFF,TGCGCCAGCAGCTCCCTCCCCATCAATGAGCAGTTCTTC
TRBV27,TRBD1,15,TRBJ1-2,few,CASSSLGQGEDGYTF,TGTGCCAGCAGTTCCTTGGGACAGGGAGAGGATGGCTACACCTTC